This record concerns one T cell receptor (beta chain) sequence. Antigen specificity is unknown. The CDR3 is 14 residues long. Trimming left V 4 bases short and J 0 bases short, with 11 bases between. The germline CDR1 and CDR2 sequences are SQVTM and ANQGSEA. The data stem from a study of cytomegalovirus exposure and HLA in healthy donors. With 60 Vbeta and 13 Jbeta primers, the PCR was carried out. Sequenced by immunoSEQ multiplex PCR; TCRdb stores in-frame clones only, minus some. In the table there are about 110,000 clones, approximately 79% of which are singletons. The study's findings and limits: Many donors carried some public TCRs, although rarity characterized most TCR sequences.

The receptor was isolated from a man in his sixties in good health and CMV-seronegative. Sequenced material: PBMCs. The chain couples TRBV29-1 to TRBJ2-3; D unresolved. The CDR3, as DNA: TGCAGCGTTGGAGCCCTCCTTAGCACAGATACGCAGTATTTT. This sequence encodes CSVGALLSTDTQYF.